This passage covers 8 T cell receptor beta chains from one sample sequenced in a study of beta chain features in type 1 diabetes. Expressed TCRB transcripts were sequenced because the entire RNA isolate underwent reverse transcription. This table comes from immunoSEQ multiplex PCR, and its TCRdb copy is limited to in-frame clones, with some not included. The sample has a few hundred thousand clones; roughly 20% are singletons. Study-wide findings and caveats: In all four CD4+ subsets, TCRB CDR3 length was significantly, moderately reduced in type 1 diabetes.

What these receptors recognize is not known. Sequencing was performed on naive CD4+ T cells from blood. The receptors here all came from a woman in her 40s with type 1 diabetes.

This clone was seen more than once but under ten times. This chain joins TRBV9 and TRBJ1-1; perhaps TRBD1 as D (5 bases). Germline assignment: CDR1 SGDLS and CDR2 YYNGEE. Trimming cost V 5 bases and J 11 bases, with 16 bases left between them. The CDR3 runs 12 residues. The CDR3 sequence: CASSDDRSAAFF. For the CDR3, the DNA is TGTGCCAGCAGTGACGACAGAAGCGCGGCTTTCTTT.

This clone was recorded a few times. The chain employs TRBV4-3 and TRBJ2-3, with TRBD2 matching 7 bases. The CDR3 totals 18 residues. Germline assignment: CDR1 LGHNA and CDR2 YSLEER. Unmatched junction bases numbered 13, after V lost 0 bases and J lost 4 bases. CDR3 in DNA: TGCGCCAGCAGCCAAGAGGCCCCTAGGGCGGGAGCGGCAGATACGCAGTATTTT. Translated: CASSQEAPRAGAADTQYF.

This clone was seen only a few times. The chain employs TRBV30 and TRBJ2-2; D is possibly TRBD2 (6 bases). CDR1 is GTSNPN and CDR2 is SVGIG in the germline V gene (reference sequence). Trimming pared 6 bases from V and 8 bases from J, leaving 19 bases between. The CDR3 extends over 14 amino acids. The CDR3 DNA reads TGTGCCTGCCGTTACCCGGGCGGGACTGGGGAGCTGTTTTTT. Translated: CACRYPGGTGELFF.

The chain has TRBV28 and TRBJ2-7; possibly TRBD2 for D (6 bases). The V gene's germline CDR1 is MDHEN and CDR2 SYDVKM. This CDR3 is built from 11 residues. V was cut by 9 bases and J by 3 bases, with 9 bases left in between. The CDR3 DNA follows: TGTGCCAGTGAGGAGGGCTACGAGCAGTACTTC. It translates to CASEEGYEQYF.

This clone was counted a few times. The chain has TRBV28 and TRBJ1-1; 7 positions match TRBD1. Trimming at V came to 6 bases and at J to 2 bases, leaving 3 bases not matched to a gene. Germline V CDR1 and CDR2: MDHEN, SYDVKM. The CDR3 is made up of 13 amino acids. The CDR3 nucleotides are TGTGCCAGCAGAGGACAGGCCAACACTGAAGCTTTCTTT. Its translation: CASRGQANTEAFF.

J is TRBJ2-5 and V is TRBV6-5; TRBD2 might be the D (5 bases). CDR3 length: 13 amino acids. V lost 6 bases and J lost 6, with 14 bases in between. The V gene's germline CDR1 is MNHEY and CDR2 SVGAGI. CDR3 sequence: CASRESSAKTQYF. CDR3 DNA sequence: TGTGCCAGCAGGGAGAGTAGCGCGAAGACCCAGTACTTC.

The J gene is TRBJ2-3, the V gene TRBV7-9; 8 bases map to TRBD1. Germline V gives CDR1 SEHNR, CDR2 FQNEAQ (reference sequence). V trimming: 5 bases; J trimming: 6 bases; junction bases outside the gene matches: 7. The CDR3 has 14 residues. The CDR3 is CASSTGQGRDTQYF. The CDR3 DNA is TGTGCCAGCAGCACCGGACAGGGAAGGGATACGCAGTATTTT.

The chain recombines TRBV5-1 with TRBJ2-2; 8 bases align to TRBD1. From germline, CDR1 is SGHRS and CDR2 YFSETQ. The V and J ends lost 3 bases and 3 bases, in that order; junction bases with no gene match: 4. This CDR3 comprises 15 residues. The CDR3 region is CASSSQGADTGELFF. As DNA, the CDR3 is TGCGCCAGCAGCTCCCAGGGGGCCGACACCGGGGAGCTGTTTTTT.